What follows describes a single T cell receptor beta chain. The data were taken from a study of identical twins. A single record per CDR3 protein comes from TCRdb applying MiXCR to the 5' RACE reads. The sample records about 290,000 distinct CDR3 sequences, roughly 10% being singletons. A further study also used this sample, focusing on yellow fever vaccine responses in identical twins.

The sequenced sample was CD8+ T cells sorted from blood. The receptor was isolated from a woman aged 18-29 years in good health.

The CDR3 DNA sequence: TGTGCCAGCAGCACCCGGACTAGCCTGGGAGATACGCAGTATTTT. Its translation is CASSTRTSLGDTQYF. J is TRBJ2-3 and V is TRBV13, with 8 bases that match TRBD2. Trimming cost V 5 bases and J 5 bases; bases outside gene matches: 9. The germline V gene has CDR1 PRHDT and CDR2 FYEKMQ (reference sequence). The CDR3 is 15 amino acids.